Following are 5 T cell receptor beta chains from one sample sequenced in a study of blood T cell repertoires in COVID-19. Some clones are missing from TCRdb's copy, which holds only in-frame ones; the method was immunoSEQ multiplex PCR. Here the sample spans 240,000 or so clones, 85% to 90% being singletons. Material for sequencing was peripheral blood. These receptors were taken from a woman in her sixties or seventies with active or convalescent COVID-19.

This clone was seen more than once but under ten times. V usage is TRBV5-8 and J usage is TRBJ2-3; D is ambiguous. The germline V gene has CDR1 SGHTS and CDR2 YDEGEE. This CDR3 spans 15 amino acids. V lost 2 bases and J lost 5, with 15 bases in between. CDR3 nucleotides: TGTGCCAGCAGCTTCTTCCTCCAAGCCGGAGATACGCAGTATTTT. Translation gives CASSFFLQAGDTQYF.

J is TRBJ2-7 and V is TRBV7-9, with TRBD1 identical over 8 bases. Looked up from germline, CDR1 is SEHNR and CDR2 is FQNEAQ (reference sequence). The trim removed 2 bases at V and 3 bases at J, leaving 6 bases unmatched. CDR3 length: 15 amino acids. The CDR3 nucleotides read TGTGCCAGCAGCTTAAACGCAGGGGGCTACTACGAGCAGTACTTC. Translating it yields CASSLNAGGYYEQYF.

This clone was picked up one time. V and J are TRBV19 and TRBJ1-2; maybe TRBD1 (6 bases). Deletions cut 10 bases from V and 7 bases from J, with 22 bases between. The germline gives CDR1 LNHDA, CDR2 SQIVND (reference sequence). The CDR3 totals 14 residues. CDR3 region: CATDERRGEGGYTF. As DNA, the CDR3 is TGTGCCACCGACGAGAGGAGGGGGGAGGGTGGCTACACCTTC.

V usage is TRBV5-1 and J usage is TRBJ2-2, with a tentative D call TRBD2 (5 bases). Trimming stripped 0 bases from V and 7 bases from J, with 10 bases between. The CDR3 covers 14 residues. Germline loops: CDR1 SGHRS, CDR2 YFSETQ. The CDR3 bases are TGCGCCAGCAGCTTGGCCGTAGAGGGCGGGGAGCTGTTTTTT. This codes for CASSLAVEGGELFF.

This chain uses TRBV19 with TRBJ2-2; D is ambiguous. Germline loops: CDR1 LNHDA, CDR2 SQIVND (reference sequence). The CDR3 totals 14 residues. V dropped 2 bases and J dropped 3 bases, with 7 bases sitting between them. This CDR3 reads CASSIKRYTGELFF. In nucleotides, the CDR3 is TGTGCCAGTAGTATAAAGCGTTACACCGGGGAGCTGTTTTTT.